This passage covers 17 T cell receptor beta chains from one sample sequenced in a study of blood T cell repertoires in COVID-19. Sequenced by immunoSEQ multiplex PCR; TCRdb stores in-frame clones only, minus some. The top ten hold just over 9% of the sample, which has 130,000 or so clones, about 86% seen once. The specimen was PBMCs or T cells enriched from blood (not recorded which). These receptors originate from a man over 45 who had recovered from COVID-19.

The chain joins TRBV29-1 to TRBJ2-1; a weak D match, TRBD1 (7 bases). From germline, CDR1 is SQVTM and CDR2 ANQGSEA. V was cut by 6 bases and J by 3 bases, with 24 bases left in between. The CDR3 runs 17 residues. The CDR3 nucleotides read TGCAGCGTCGCCTCCCGGGGCGGAGGGGGCCGCTACAATGAGCAGTTCTTC. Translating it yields CSVASRGGGGRYNEQFF.

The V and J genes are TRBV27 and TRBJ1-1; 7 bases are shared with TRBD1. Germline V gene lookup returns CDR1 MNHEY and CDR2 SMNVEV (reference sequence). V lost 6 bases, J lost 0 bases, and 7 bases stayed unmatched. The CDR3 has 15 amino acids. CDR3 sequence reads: CASRPGTALNTEAFF. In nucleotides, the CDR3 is TGTGCCAGCAGACCGGGGACAGCCTTGAACACTGAAGCTTTCTTT.

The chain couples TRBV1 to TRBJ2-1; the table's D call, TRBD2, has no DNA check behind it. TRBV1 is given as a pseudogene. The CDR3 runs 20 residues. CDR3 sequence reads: CTSSLGLAGGHPSSYNEQFF. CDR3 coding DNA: TGCACCAGCAGCCTGGGACTAGCGGGGGGGCACCCGAGCTCCTACAATGAGCAGTTCTTC.

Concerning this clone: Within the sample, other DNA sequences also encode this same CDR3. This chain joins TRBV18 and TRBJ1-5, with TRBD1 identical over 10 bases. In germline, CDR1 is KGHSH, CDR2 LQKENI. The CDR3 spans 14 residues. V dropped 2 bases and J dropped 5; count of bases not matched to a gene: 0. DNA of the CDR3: TGTGCCAGCTCACCAGGGACAGGGGATCAGCCCCAGCATTTT. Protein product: CASSPGTGDQPQHF.

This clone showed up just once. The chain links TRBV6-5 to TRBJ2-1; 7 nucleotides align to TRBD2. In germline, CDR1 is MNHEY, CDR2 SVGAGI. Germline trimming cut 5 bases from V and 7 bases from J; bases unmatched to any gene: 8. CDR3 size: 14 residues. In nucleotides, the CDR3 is TGTGCCAGCAGTCCCGGTTGGGGGGGGAATGAGCAGTTCTTC. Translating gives CASSPGWGGNEQFF.

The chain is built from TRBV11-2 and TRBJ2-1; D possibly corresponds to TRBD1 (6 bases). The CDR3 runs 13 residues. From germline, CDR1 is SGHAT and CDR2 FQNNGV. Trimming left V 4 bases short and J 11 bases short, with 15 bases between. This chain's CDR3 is CASSYPDRSKQFF. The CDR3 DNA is TGTGCCAGCAGCTATCCCGACAGGAGTAAGCAGTTCTTC.

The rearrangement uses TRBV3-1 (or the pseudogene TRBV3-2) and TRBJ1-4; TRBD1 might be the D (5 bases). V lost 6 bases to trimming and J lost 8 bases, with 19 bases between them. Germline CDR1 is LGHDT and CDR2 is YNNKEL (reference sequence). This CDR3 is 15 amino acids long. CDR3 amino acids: CASRETGLSSEKLFF. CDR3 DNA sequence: TGTGCCAGCAGAGAGACGGGACTGTCGTCAGAAAAACTGTTTTTT.

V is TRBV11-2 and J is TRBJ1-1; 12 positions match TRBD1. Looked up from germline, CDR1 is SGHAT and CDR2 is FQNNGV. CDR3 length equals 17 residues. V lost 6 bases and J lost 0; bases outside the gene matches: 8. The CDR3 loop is CASSPRDRGHMNTEAFF. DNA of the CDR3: TGTGCCAGCAGTCCGAGGGACAGGGGGCATATGAACACTGAAGCTTTCTTT.

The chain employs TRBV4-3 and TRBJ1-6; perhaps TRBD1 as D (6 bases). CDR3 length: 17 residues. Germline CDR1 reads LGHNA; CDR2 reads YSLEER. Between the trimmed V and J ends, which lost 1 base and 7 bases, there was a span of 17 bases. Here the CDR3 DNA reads TGCGCCAGCAGCCAAGGCCAGGGGAGAAATTGGAATTCACCCCTCCACTTT. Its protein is CASSQGQGRNWNSPLHF.

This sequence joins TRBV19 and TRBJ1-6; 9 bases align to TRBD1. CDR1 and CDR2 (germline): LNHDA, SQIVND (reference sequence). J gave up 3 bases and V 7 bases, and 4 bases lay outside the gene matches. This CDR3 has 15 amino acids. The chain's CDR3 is CASTVGQGYNSPLHF. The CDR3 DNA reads TGTGCCAGTACCGTGGGACAGGGCTATAATTCACCCCTCCACTTT.

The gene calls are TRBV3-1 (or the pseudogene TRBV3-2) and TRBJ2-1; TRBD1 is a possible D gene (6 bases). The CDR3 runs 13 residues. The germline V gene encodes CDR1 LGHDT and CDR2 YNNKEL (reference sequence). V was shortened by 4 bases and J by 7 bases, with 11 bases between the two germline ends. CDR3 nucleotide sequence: TGTGCCAGCAGCCCAGGGGTTCGAAATGAGCAGTTCTTC. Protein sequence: CASSPGVRNEQFF.

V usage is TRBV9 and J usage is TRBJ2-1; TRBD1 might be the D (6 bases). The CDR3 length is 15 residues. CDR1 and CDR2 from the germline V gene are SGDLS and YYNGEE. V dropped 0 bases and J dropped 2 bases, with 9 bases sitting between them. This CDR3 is CASSVGSGAYNEQFF. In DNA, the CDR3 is TGTGCCAGCAGCGTAGGATCAGGGGCCTACAATGAGCAGTTCTTC.

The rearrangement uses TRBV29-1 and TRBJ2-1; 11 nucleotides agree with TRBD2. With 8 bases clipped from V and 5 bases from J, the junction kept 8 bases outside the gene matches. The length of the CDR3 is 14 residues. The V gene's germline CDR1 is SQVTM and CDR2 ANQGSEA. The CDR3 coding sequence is TGCAGCTCTTATAGCGGGGGGGTTAACAATGAGCAGTTCTTC. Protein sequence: CSSYSGGVNNEQFF.

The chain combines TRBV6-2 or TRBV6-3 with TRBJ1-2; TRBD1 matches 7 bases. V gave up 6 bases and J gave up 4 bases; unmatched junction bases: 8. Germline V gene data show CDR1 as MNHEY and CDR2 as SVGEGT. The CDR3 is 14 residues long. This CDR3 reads CASRYDRELYGYTF. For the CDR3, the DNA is TGTGCCAGCAGATACGACAGGGAACTCTATGGCTACACCTTC.

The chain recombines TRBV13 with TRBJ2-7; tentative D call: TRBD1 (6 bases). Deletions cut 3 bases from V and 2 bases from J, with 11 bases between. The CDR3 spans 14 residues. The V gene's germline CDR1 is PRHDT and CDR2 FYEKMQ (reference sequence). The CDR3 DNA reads TGTGCCAGCAGCTTGAGTGGGGGCCCCTACGAGCAGTACTTC. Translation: CASSLSGGPYEQYF.

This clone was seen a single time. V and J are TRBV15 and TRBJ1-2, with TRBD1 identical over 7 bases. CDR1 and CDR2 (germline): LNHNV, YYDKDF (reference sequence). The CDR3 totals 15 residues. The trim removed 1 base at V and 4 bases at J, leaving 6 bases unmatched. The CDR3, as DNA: TGTGCCACCAGCAGAGTGCCCGGGACAGTCTATGGCTACACCTTC. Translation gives CATSRVPGTVYGYTF.

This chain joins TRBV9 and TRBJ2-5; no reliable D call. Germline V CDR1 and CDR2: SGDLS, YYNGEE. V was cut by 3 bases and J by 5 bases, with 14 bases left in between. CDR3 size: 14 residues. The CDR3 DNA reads TGTGCCAGCAGCGCCCGGGTGGGTGCGGAGACCCAGTACTTC. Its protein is CASSARVGAETQYF.